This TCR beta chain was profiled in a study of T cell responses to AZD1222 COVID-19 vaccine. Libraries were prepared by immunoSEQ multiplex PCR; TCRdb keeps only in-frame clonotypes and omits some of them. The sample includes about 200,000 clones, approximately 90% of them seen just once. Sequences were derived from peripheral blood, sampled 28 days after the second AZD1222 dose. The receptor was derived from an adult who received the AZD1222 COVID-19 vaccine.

CDR3 residues: CSARSAGELFF. The CDR3, as DNA: TGCAGTGCTAGGTCGGCCGGGGAGCTGTTTTTT. The chain has TRBV20-1 and TRBJ2-2, with unresolved D. There are 11 residues in the CDR3. Trimming took 3 bases from V and 6 from J, leaving 5 bases between them. CDR1 and CDR2 (germline): DFQATT, SNEGSKA (reference sequence).